These 30 T cell receptor beta chains share one sample of origin, sequenced in a study of Japanese encephalitis immunity and Zika vaccine responses. MiXCR, run by TCRdb on the 5' RACE reads, gives a single entry per CDR3 protein. The sample shows roughly 150 distinct CDR3 sequences, about an eighth of them seen only once. PBMCs were CFSE-labeled and cultured for more than 5 days with peptide pools at around 1.1 ug/mL each. Unfixed live CD56-CD19-CD16-CD3+CD4+ CFSE-low cells were sorted as proliferating CD4 T cells. Material: antigen-activated CD4+ T cells from blood, cultured, obtained during a Zika inactivated vaccine study. These receptor sequences come from an adult man who received an inactivated Zika virus vaccine.

In its sample, this clonotype ranks as large. V is TRBV20-1 and J is TRBJ2-7; D not resolved. The CDR3 is 13 amino acids. V was shortened by 3 bases and J by 1 base, with 10 bases between the two germline ends. CDR1 and CDR2 (germline): DFQATT, SNEGSKA (reference sequence). DNA for the CDR3: TGCAGTGCTAGTTTCCAGGCTTCCTACGAGCAGTACTTC. This sequence encodes CSASFQASYEQYF.

This clonotype is deemed medium-sized. The chain uses TRBV11-1 and TRBJ1-2; D is undetermined. CDR1 and CDR2 (germline): SGHAT, FQDESV (reference sequence). The CDR3 is 13 amino acids. V lost 4 bases, J lost 6 bases, and 12 bases lay in between. This CDR3 is CASSSQAMNGYTF. The CDR3 coding sequence is TGTGCCAGCAGCTCACAAGCAATGAATGGCTACACCTTC.

The rearrangement joins TRBV5-6 to TRBJ1-5; 9 nucleotides line up with TRBD1. The CDR3 extends over 15 amino acids. The V gene end was trimmed by 1 base and the J gene end by 5 bases; junction bases not matched to a gene: 4. Looked up from germline, CDR1 is SGHDT and CDR2 is YYEEEE. CDR3 sequence (DNA): TGTGCCAGCAGCTTGTGGGACAGGGACGATCAGCCCCAGCATTTT. This gives the protein CASSLWDRDDQPQHF.

Within the sample, this clonotype is large. The CDR3 loop reads CASSARAPRAYEQYF. The DNA for the CDR3 is TGTGCCAGCAGTGCCCGGGCCCCCAGGGCCTACGAGCAGTACTTC. The chain links TRBV25-1 to TRBJ2-7, with D possibly being TRBD1 (5 bases). This CDR3 comprises 15 residues. Germline V gene sequence: CDR1 MGHDK, CDR2 SYGVNS. V was cut by 4 bases and J by 2 bases, with 15 bases left in between.

By share, this clonotype counts as medium-sized. The chain has TRBV25-1 and TRBJ2-2, with D uncertain. V was pared by 2 bases and J by 3 bases, with 13 bases between. The CDR3 has 16 residues. The germline CDR1 and CDR2 sequences are MGHDK and SYGVNS. The CDR3 region is CASSESKGWDTGELFF. The CDR3 nucleotides read TGTGCCAGCAGTGAAAGTAAAGGGTGGGACACCGGGGAGCTGTTTTTT.

By frequency in the sample, this clonotype is large. The chain carries TRBV28 and TRBJ1-2, with a tentative D call TRBD1 (6 bases). Trimming shortened V by 5 bases and J by 5 bases, and 9 bases separated the two germline ends. Germline CDR1 MDHEN, CDR2 SYDVKM. The CDR3 extends over 12 amino acids. CDR3 in DNA: TGTGCCAGCAGTCGGACAGAGTATGGCTACACCTTC. Translated, it gives CASSRTEYGYTF.

This clonotype has more than one count but fewer than ten. The V call is TRBV15, the J call TRBJ1-5; 9 bases fit TRBD1. Germline CDR1 LNHNV, CDR2 YYDKDF (reference sequence). The J segment lost 4 bases and the V segment lost 4 bases, leaving 11 bases of the junction unmatched. The CDR3 length is 17 residues. The CDR3 DNA sequence: TGTGCCACCAGCAAAGGACAGGGGCAGGCCCCAAATCAGCCCCAGCATTTT. It specifies CATSKGQGQAPNQPQHF. Full variable domain (outside the CDR3, taken from reference TRBV15 and TRBJ1-5): DAMVIQNPRYQVTQFGKPVTLSCSQTLNHNVMYWYQQKSSQAPKLLFHYYDKDFNNEADTPDNFQSRRPNTSFCFLDIRSPGLGDTAMYLCATSKGQGQAPNQPQHFGDGTRLSIL.

By sample fraction, this clonotype is medium-sized. This sequence joins TRBV19 and TRBJ2-5; a possible D gene is TRBD1 (6 bases). This CDR3 is built from 13 residues. V was shortened by 8 bases and J by 4 bases, with 14 bases between the two germline ends. Germline lookup yields CDR1 LNHDA and CDR2 SQIVND (reference sequence). The DNA for the CDR3 is TGTGCCAGTTCGCGACAGGTGGGAGAGACCCAGTACTTC. It is translated as CASSRQVGETQYF.

By proportion, this clonotype is hyperexpanded. The chain links TRBV5-5 to TRBJ1-5; possibly TRBD1 for D (6 bases). The germline V gene has CDR1 SGHKS and CDR2 YYEKEE (reference sequence). This CDR3 region has 15 residues. Trimming took off 2 bases at V and 8 bases at J, with 17 bases between the two ends. CDR3 sequence: CASSFEGGREKPQHF. As DNA, the CDR3 is TGTGCCAGCAGCTTCGAGGGGGGGCGGGAAAAGCCCCAGCATTTT.

This clonotype qualifies as large. The rearrangement links TRBV6-5 to TRBJ1-1, with a weak D call TRBD1 (6 bases). Between the trimmed V and J ends, which lost 0 bases and 1 base, there was a span of 12 bases. Germline loops: CDR1 MNHEY, CDR2 SVGAGI. The CDR3 runs 16 residues. Here the CDR3 reads CASSYSGGPRNTEAFF. The CDR3 DNA sequence: TGTGCCAGCAGTTACTCGGGGGGGCCAAGGAACACTGAAGCTTTCTTT.

By sample fraction, this clonotype is large. This chain links TRBV19 with TRBJ1-3; perhaps TRBD1 as D (5 bases). This CDR3 comprises 14 residues. The ends were cut back, 5 bases at V and 4 bases at J, with 12 bases in the middle. Per germline, CDR1 LNHDA and CDR2 SQIVND (reference sequence). The CDR3 nucleotides are TGTGCCAGTAGTCCGGGGCCTCGCGGAAACACCATATATTTT. Translation gives CASSPGPRGNTIYF.

This clonotype is classed as large. The V call is TRBV5-1, the J call TRBJ2-3; 9 bases are a match to TRBD2. With 0 bases clipped from V and 7 bases from J, the junction kept 12 bases outside the gene matches. The CDR3 consists of 17 residues. Germline V gene lookup returns CDR1 SGHRS and CDR2 YFSETQ. The CDR3 protein is CASSLGGSGGTLYTQYF. The CDR3 DNA reads TGCGCCAGCAGCTTGGGGGGCAGCGGGGGGACCCTATATACGCAGTATTTT.

The chain employs TRBV2 and TRBJ2-1, with TRBD1 identical over 8 bases. The CDR3 runs to 17 residues. Germline values: CDR1 SNHLY, CDR2 FYNNEI. V shed 7 bases and J 0 bases; nucleotides not matched to a gene: 11. The CDR3 protein is CASMNRGFEGSYNEQFF. In DNA, the CDR3 is TGTGCCAGCATGAACAGGGGGTTTGAGGGCTCCTACAATGAGCAGTTCTTC.

This clonotype is judged hyperexpanded. The CDR3 sequence is CSTRNRGAIYGYTF. DNA of the CDR3: TGCAGTACCAGGAACCGAGGGGCCATCTATGGCTACACCTTC. The chain carries TRBV20-1 and TRBJ1-2; D possibly corresponds to TRBD1 (5 bases). Looked up from germline, CDR1 is DFQATT and CDR2 is SNEGSKA (reference sequence). V shed 8 bases and J shed 4 bases, with 20 bases lying between them. There are 14 residues in the CDR3.

Judged by abundance, this clonotype is large. The chain recombines TRBV7-8 with TRBJ1-2; D perhaps matches TRBD1 (6 bases). Germline loops: CDR1 SGHVS, CDR2 FQNEAQ. The CDR3 length is 15 residues. Trimming removed 4 bases at V and 0 bases at J, with 12 bases between. Here the CDR3 DNA reads TGTGCCAGCAGCTCCCGGACAGTTACTAACTATGGCTACACCTTC. Encoded protein: CASSSRTVTNYGYTF.

This clonotype is hyperexpanded in the sample. The gene calls are TRBV4-3 and TRBJ1-2, with D possibly being TRBD1 (5 bases). Trimming took 2 bases from V and 7 from J, leaving 17 bases between them. The germline V gene has CDR1 LGHNA and CDR2 YSLEER. The CDR3 runs to 15 residues. The DNA of the CDR3 is TGCGCCAGCAGCCAACACCCCCAGGGTGTATCTGGCTACACCTTC. It codes for CASSQHPQGVSGYTF.

Only one count was recorded for this clonotype. The chain links TRBV20-1 to TRBJ1-2; the match to TRBD1 covers 9 bases. The CDR3 is 12 residues long. Germline CDR1 DFQATT, CDR2 SNEGSKA (reference sequence). With 1 base clipped from V and 6 bases from J, the junction kept 0 bases outside the gene matches. The CDR3 here is CSARGTGDGYTF. CDR3 coding DNA: TGCAGTGCTAGAGGGACAGGGGATGGCTACACCTTC.

V gene TRBV28 combines with J gene TRBJ2-7, with D maybe TRBD1 (6 bases). The CDR3 has 13 residues. Trimming left V 8 bases short and J 5 bases short, with 16 bases between. Germline assignment: CDR1 MDHEN and CDR2 SYDVKM. The CDR3 DNA sequence: TGTGCCAGCCGCCAAAGGACAGTCCACGAGCAGTACTTC. Protein sequence: CASRQRTVHEQYF. Looking up the rest from reference TRBV28 and TRBJ2-7 gives the full variable domain: DVKVTQSSRYLVKRTGEKVFLECVQDMDHENMFWYRQDPGLGLRLIYFSYDVKMKEKGDIPEGYSVSREKKERFSLILESASTNQTSMYLCASRQRTVHEQYFGPGTRLTVT.

By proportion, this clonotype is large. The chain recombines TRBV7-8 with TRBJ1-1, with a tentative D call TRBD1 (5 bases). The CDR3 has 13 residues. From germline, CDR1 is SGHVS and CDR2 FQNEAQ. The V end was cut by 5 bases, the J end by 6 bases, with 13 bases between. The CDR3, as DNA: TGTGCCAGCAGCCCAAGACAGTTGGCTGAAGCTTTCTTT. It codes for CASSPRQLAEAFF.

This clonotype is classed as large. The chain links TRBV24-1 to TRBJ2-3; the match to TRBD1 covers 7 bases. The germline gives CDR1 KGHDR, CDR2 SFDVKD. The V and J ends lost 4 bases and 0 bases, in that order; junction bases with no gene match: 6. The length of the CDR3 is 16 residues. CDR3 sequence reads: CATSEPTGVSTDTQYF. DNA of the CDR3: TGTGCCACCAGTGAACCTACAGGGGTGAGCACAGATACGCAGTATTTT.

This clonotype is deemed large (0.1 to 1%). This chain connects TRBV12-3 or TRBV12-4 to TRBJ2-3; 7 nucleotides line up with TRBD2. The length of the CDR3 is 13 residues. V lost 4 bases and J lost 8; bases outside the gene matches: 6. The CDR3 spells CASSSGTKGTQYF. The CDR3 DNA reads as TGTGCCAGCAGTTCCGGGACTAAGGGTACGCAGTATTTT.

By share, this clonotype counts as large. The rearrangement uses TRBV4-3 and TRBJ1-2, with no clear D. Germline CDR1 reads LGHNA; CDR2 reads YSLEER. This CDR3 is built from 13 residues. V dropped 2 bases and J dropped 5 bases, with 9 bases sitting between them. CDR3 DNA sequence: TGCGCCAGCAGCCAATCCGGGATTTATGGCTACACCTTC. It translates to CASSQSGIYGYTF.

The chain combines TRBV5-1 with TRBJ2-6; D is unresolved. The CDR3 spans 16 residues. Deletions cut 4 bases from V and 0 bases from J, with 11 bases between. Germline V gene lookup returns CDR1 SGHRS and CDR2 YFSETQ. CDR3: CASSLNLNSGANVLTF. The DNA of the CDR3 is TGCGCCAGCAGCCTAAATTTGAACTCTGGGGCCAACGTCCTGACTTTC.

The chain is built from TRBV5-6 and TRBJ2-5; 14 bases align to TRBD2. The junction had 7 bases not matched to a gene; V was cut back by 4 bases and J by 5 bases. CDR1 is SGHDT and CDR2 is YYEEEE in the germline V gene. The CDR3 runs 16 residues. The CDR3 coding sequence is TGTGCCAGCAGCGCTCTCGGACTAGCGGGGGGTGAGACCCAGTACTTC. Translated, it gives CASSALGLAGGETQYF. Variable domain in full (rest from reference TRBV5-6 and TRBJ2-5): DAGVTQSPTHLIKTRGQQVTLRCSPKSGHDTVSWYQQALGQGPQFIFQYYEEEERQRGNFPDRFSGHQFPNYSSELNVNALLLGDSALYLCASSALGLAGGETQYFGPGTRLLVL.

This clonotype ranks as large (0.1 to 1%). The J gene is TRBJ1-1, the V gene TRBV7-8, with D uncertain. This CDR3 comprises 13 residues. Germline values: CDR1 SGHVS, CDR2 FQNEAQ. Deletions cut 0 bases from V and 7 bases from J, with 9 bases between. CDR3 coding DNA: TGTGCCAGCAGCTTAGCGCGTACAGTTGAAGCTTTCTTT. Its translation is CASSLARTVEAFF.

By proportion, this clonotype is large (0.1 to 1%). CDR3 DNA: TGTGCCAGCAGCTTATTTGGGGGGGCCTCAGATACGCAGTATTTT. Encoded protein: CASSLFGGASDTQYF. The rearrangement uses TRBV7-2 and TRBJ2-3, with D possibly matching TRBD2 (7 bases). The V gene lost 2 bases and the J gene lost 4 bases, with 13 bases spanning the gap. The CDR3 contains 15 residues. Germline V gene lookup returns CDR1 SGHTA and CDR2 FQGNSA. The whole variable domain, filled in from reference TRBV7-2 and TRBJ2-3, reads GAGVSQSPSNKVTEKGKDVELRCDPISGHTALYWYRQSLGQGLEFLIYFQGNSAPDKSGLPSDRFSAERTGGSVSTLTIQRTQQEDSAVYLCASSLFGGASDTQYFGPGTRLTVL.

Points on this clonotype: One end of the junction is discordant with germline, which a read error may explain. The rearrangement links TRBV5-1 to TRBJ2-2, with 12 bases aligning to TRBD2. The CDR3 extends over 19 amino acids. Germline assignment: CDR1 SGHRS and CDR2 YFSETQ. The CDR3 protein is CACSLGASGGAGPTGELFF. DNA for the CDR3: TGCGCCTGCAGCTTGGGGGCTAGCGGGGGGGCCGGCCCCACCGGGGAGCTGTTTTTT.

This clonotype rates as hyperexpanded. The chain is built from TRBV18 and TRBJ2-7; 9 bases match TRBD1. Trimming removed 6 bases from V and 2 bases from J; junction bases left unmatched: 5. The CDR3 totals 14 residues. CDR1 is KGHSH and CDR2 is LQKENI in the germline V gene. CDR3 coding DNA: TGTGCCAGCTCCCGGGACAGGGATCCCTACGAGCAGTACTTC. Encoded protein: CASSRDRDPYEQYF.

This clonotype is labeled as large. The gene calls are TRBV27 and TRBJ2-5, with D unresolved. The CDR3 has 15 amino acids. CDR1 and CDR2 (germline): MNHEY, SMNVEV (reference sequence). Trimming took 3 bases from V and 2 from J, leaving 13 bases between them. CDR3 residues: CASSLNFIRQETQYF. CDR3 sequence (DNA): TGTGCCAGCAGTTTGAATTTCATAAGGCAAGAGACCCAGTACTTC.

Within the sample, this clonotype is large. This chain joins TRBV12-3 or TRBV12-4 and TRBJ1-5, with a tentative D call TRBD1 (6 bases). This CDR3 has 15 residues. Between the trimmed V and J ends, which lost 8 bases and 5 bases, there was a span of 19 bases. CDR3 DNA: TGTGCCAGCTCCTCCTCGACAGGACCCCATCAGCCCCAGCATTTT. Translating it yields CASSSSTGPHQPQHF.